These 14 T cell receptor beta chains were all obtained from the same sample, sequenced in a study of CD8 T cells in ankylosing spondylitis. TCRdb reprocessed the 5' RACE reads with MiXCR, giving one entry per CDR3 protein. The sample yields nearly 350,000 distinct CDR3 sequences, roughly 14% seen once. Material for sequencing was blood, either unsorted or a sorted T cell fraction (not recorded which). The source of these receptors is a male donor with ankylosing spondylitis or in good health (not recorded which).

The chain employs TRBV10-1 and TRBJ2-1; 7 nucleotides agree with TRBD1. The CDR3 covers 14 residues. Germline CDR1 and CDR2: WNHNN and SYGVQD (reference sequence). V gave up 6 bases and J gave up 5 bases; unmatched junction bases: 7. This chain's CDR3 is CASRESTGNNEQFF. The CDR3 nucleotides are TGCGCCAGCAGGGAATCGACAGGGAACAATGAGCAGTTCTTC.

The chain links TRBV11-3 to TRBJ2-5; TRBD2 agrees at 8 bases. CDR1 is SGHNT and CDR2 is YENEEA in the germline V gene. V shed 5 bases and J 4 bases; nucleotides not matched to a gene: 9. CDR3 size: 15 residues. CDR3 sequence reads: CASSPRREEGETQYF. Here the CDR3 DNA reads TGTGCCAGCAGCCCCCGGCGGGAGGAGGGAGAGACCCAGTACTTC.

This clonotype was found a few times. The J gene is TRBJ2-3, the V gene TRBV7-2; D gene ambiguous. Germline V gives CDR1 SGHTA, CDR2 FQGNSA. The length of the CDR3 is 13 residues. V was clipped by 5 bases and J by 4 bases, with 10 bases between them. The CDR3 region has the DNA TGTGCCAGCAGCCCAAACCTGGCAGATACGCAGTATTTT. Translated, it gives CASSPNLADTQYF.

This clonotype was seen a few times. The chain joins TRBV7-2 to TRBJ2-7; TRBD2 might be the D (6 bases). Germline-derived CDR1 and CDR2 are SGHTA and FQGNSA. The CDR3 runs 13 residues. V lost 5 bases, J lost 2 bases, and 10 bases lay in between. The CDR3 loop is CASSRGVTYEQYF. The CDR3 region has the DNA TGTGCCAGCAGCCGCGGGGTAACCTACGAGCAGTACTTC.

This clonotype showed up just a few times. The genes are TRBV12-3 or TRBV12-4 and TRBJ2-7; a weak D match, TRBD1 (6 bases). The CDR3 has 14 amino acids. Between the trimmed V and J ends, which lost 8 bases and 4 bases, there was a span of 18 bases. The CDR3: CASSDRSIWYEQYF. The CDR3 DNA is TGTGCCAGCTCCGACAGGAGTATATGGTACGAGCAGTACTTC.

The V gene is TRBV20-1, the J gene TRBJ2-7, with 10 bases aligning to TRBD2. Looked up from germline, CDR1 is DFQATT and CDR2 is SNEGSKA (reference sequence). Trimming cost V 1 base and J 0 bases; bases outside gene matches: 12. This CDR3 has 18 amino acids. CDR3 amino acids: CSARGSSRGLAASYEQYF. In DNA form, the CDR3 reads TGCAGTGCTAGAGGGTCCTCCCGAGGACTAGCGGCCTCCTACGAGCAGTACTTC.

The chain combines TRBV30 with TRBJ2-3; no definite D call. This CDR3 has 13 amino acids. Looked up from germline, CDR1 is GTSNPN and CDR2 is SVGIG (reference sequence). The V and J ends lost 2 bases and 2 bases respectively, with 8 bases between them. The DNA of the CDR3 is TGTGCCTGGAGTCAAGTGACCACAGATACGCAGTATTTT. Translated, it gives CAWSQVTTDTQYF.

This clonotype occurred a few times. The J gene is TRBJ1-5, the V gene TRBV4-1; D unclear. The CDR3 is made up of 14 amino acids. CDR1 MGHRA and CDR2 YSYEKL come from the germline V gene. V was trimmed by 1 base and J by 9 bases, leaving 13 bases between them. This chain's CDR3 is CASSQVSPTGPQHF. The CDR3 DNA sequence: TGCGCCAGCAGCCAAGTTTCTCCAACGGGGCCCCAGCATTTT.

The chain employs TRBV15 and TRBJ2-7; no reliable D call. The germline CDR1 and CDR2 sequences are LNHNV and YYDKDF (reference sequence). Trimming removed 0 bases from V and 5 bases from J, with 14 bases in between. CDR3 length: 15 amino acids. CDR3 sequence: CATSRDRSRRNEQYF. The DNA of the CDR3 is TGTGCCACCAGCAGAGATCGGTCACGGCGGAACGAGCAGTACTTC.

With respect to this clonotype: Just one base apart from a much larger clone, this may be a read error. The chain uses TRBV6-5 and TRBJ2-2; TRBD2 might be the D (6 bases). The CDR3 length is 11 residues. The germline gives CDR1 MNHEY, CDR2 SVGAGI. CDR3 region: CTSRREGELFF. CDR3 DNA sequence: TGTACCAGCAGGAGGGAGGGGGAGCTGTTTTTT.

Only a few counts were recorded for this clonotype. For the CDR3, the DNA is TGTGCCAGCAGCTTAGCAATGGCGGGGGGGATGGAGACCCAGTACTTC. This translates into CASSLAMAGGMETQYF. This chain links TRBV7-8 with TRBJ2-5; 9 bases line up with TRBD2. This CDR3 comprises 16 residues. With 0 bases clipped from V and 5 bases from J, the junction kept 7 bases outside the gene matches. Germline V CDR1 and CDR2: SGHVS, FQNEAQ.

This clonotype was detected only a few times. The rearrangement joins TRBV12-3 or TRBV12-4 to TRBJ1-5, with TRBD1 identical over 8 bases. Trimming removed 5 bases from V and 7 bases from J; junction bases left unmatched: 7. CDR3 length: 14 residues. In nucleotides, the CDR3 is TGTGCCAGCAGTCTCCGACAGGGGAAGCAGCCCCAGCATTTT. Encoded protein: CASSLRQGKQPQHF.

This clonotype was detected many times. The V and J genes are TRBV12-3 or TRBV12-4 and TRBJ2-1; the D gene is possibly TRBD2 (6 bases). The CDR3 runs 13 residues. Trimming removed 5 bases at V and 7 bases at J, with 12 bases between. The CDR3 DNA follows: TGTGCCAGCAGTGCGGGACTTCCAAATGAGCAGTTCTTC. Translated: CASSAGLPNEQFF.

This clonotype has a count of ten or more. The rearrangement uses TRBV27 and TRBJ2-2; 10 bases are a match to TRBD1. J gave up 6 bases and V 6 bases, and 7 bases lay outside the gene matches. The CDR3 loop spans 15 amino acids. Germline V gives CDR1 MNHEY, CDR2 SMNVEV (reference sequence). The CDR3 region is CASSLFGQGAGELFF. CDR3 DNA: TGTGCCAGCAGCCTATTTGGACAGGGGGCCGGGGAGCTGTTTTTT.